The rows below give T cell receptor beta chains drawn from one sample of a study of PD-1 blockade in classical Hodgkin lymphoma. Sequenced by immunoSEQ multiplex PCR; TCRdb stores in-frame clones only, minus some. The sample has 30,000 to 40,000 clones, 76% seen once. The source was peripheral blood mononuclear cells (PBMCs), collected before the second cycle of nivolumab. Receptors were obtained from a human donor with classical Hodgkin lymphoma. Both conserved end residues are part of each CDR3. A D gene is named only where the DNA matches it firmly. Clone size appears in some rows only: once, few, many, or a class for an expanded clone.

-,-,TRBJ2-3,TRBV7-8,CASSTRGEGRDTQYF,TGTGCCAGCAGCACTAGGGGGGAAGGGAGAGATACGCAGTATTTT
-,-,TRBJ1-2,TRBV18,CASSVTAYYGYTF,TGTGCCAGCTCGGTGACGGCGTACTATGGCTACACCTTC
medium-sized,-,TRBJ2-6,TRBV23-1,CASSQSTGGTGANVLTF,TGCGCCAGCAGTCAATCGACTGGGGGTACTGGGGCCAACGTCCTGACTTTC
-,-,TRBJ2-3,TRBV5-4,CASSLAVARNTDTQYF,TGTGCCAGCAGCTTGGCCGTGGCCCGAAACACAGATACGCAGTATTTT
-,TRBD2,TRBJ2-7,TRBV29-1,CSVEIGGDYEQYF,TGCAGCGTTGAAATCGGGGGGGACTACGAGCAGTACTTC
-,-,TRBJ1-4,TRBV29-1,CSVAGHGNEKLFF,TGCAGCGTCGCGGGACATGGGAATGAAAAACTGTTTTTT
-,TRBD1,TRBJ1-6,TRBV4-1,CASSFRTGYNSPLHF,TGCGCCAGCAGCTTCAGGACAGGGTATAATTCACCCCTCCACTTT
-,-,TRBJ1-1,TRBV6-6,CASSYQVGDTEAFF,TGTGCCAGCAGTTACCAAGTGGGGGACACTGAAGCTTTCTTT
-,-,TRBJ2-4,TRBV2,CASSEVETGTPRFIQYF,TGTGCCAGCAGTGAAGTGGAAACAGGGACCCCGAGGTTCATTCAGTACTTC
-,TRBD1,TRBJ2-7,TRBV19,CASSGTGGFSEQYF,TGTGCCAGTAGCGGGACAGGGGGGTTTTCCGAGCAGTACTTC
-,-,TRBJ2-3,TRBV10-1,CASSESEGTDTQYF,TGCGCCAGCAGTGAGTCTGAAGGAACAGATACGCAGTATTTT
-,-,TRBJ1-2,TRBV5-6,CASSLATGDGYTF,TGTGCCAGCAGCTTGGCCACGGGAGACGGCTACACCTTC
once,-,TRBJ1-1,TRBV5-1,CASSYLRPGAEAFF,TGCGCCAGCTCCTACCTCCGCCCCGGGGCTGAAGCTTTCTTT
-,TRBD2,TRBJ2-2,TRBV30,CAWGEGRTGELFF,TGTGCCTGGGGGGAGGGACGGACCGGGGAGCTGTTTTTT
-,-,TRBJ2-7,TRBV19,CASSPQGNSYEQYF,TGTGCCAGTAGCCCCCAGGGCAACTCCTACGAGCAGTACTTC
-,-,TRBJ2-3,TRBV18,CASSPESSDTQYF,TGTGCCAGCTCCCCGGAGTCCTCAGATACGCAGTATTTT
-,-,TRBJ2-7,TRBV21-1,CASNRTGFSYEQYF,TGTGCCAGCAACAGGACAGGGTTCTCCTACGAGCAGTACTTC
-,-,TRBJ2-5,TRBV7-2,CASSLGWGGETQYF,TGTGCCAGCAGCTTAGGATGGGGCGGGGAGACCCAGTACTTC
-,TRBD1,TRBJ1-4,TRBV4-3,CASSQDWGQGKANEKLFF,TGCGCCAGCAGCCAAGATTGGGGACAGGGGAAAGCTAATGAAAAACTGTTTTTT
-,-,TRBJ2-1,TRBV27,CASTPTGRLHNEQFF,TGTGCCAGCACCCCTACGGGACGGTTACACAATGAGCAGTTCTTC
-,-,TRBJ2-1,TRBV4-3,CASSQERALAYNEQFF,TGCGCCAGCAGCCAAGAGCGGGCTCTGGCCTACAATGAGCAGTTCTTC
-,TRBD1,TRBJ2-5,TRBV11-2,CASSSHQGAEETQYF,TGTGCCAGCAGCTCGCACCAGGGGGCGGAAGAGACCCAGTACTTC
-,-,TRBJ2-1,TRBV7-9,CASSPLRYEQFF,TGTGCCAGCAGCCCGTTACGCTATGAGCAGTTCTTC
-,-,TRBJ2-5,TRBV27,CASRNQGSGETQYF,TGTGCCAGCAGAAACCAGGGGTCGGGGGAGACCCAGTACTTC
-,-,TRBJ1-3,TRBV6-5,CASSYSRDPGNTIYF,TGTGCCAGCAGTTACTCGCGGGACCCTGGAAACACCATATATTTT
-,TRBD2,TRBJ2-6,TRBV30,CAAPTSGVAGANVLTF,TGTGCCGCCCCGACTAGCGGGGTAGCTGGGGCCAACGTCCTGACTTTC
medium-sized,-,TRBJ2-7,TRBV28,CASRANGGAVYEQYF,TGTGCCAGCAGGGCAAATGGGGGTGCAGTCTACGAGCAGTACTTC
few,TRBD1,TRBJ2-5,TRBV5-4,CASSRNDRGRVETQYF,TGTGCCAGCAGTCGGAATGACAGGGGGCGCGTTGAGACCCAGTACTTC
-,-,TRBJ1-5,TRBV6-5,CASSSRQAEDQHF,TGTGCCAGCAGTTCCAGACAGGCCGAAGATCAGCATTTT
-,-,TRBJ1-4,TRBV5-1,CASSLAPGGGGEKLFF,TGCGCCAGCAGCTTGGCTCCGGGCGGCGGGGGTGAAAAACTGTTTTTT
-,-,TRBJ2-3,TRBV10-1,CASSEEVSRTDTQYF,TGCGCCAGCAGTGAGGAGGTCTCGCGCACAGATACGCAGTATTTT
-,TRBD2,TRBJ2-5,TRBV4-3,CASSQDWPSGEETQYF,TGCGCCAGCAGCCAAGATTGGCCTAGCGGGGAAGAGACCCAGTACTTC
-,-,TRBJ1-3,TRBV19,CASSISAGNTIYF,TGTGCCAGTAGTATCTCAGCTGGAAACACCATATATTTT
-,-,TRBJ2-5,TRBV27,CASSQGETQYF,TGTGCCAGCAGTCAGGGGGAGACCCAGTACTTC
few,TRBD1,TRBJ1-6,TRBV6-6,CASSYSYRGNSPLHF,TGTGCCAGCAGTTACTCCTACAGGGGTAATTCACCCCTCCACTTT
few,TRBD1,TRBJ2-5,TRBV18,CASSPRDSLETQYF,TGTGCCAGCTCACCAAGGGACAGCCTAGAGACCCAGTACTTC
-,-,TRBJ2-5,TRBV15,CATSRDPGEETQYF,TGTGCCACCAGCAGAGATCCGGGGGAAGAGACCCAGTACTTC
-,TRBD2,TRBJ2-3,TRBV4-3,CASSQGFSGGRSTDTQYF,TGCGCCAGCAGCCAAGGGTTTAGCGGGGGCCGTAGCACAGATACGCAGTATTTT
-,-,TRBJ2-2,TRBV10-1,CASSESSPGELFF,TGCGCCAGCAGTGAGAGCAGCCCCGGGGAGCTGTTTTTT
-,-,TRBJ2-3,TRBV4-3,CASSQEVVWGTGTDTQYF,TGCGCCAGCAGCCAAGAGGTGGTGTGGGGAACTGGCACAGATACGCAGTATTTT
-,TRBD2,TRBJ2-3,TRBV4-1,CASSPTSGGAADTQYF,TGCGCCAGCAGCCCGACTAGCGGGGGGGCCGCCGATACGCAGTATTTT
few,-,TRBJ1-1,TRBV27,CASSPRLKGAAFF,TGTGCCAGCAGCCCCCGGTTGAAGGGTGCGGCTTTCTTT
medium-sized,-,TRBJ2-7,TRBV2,CASTPGPEPTYEQYF,TGTGCCAGCACCCCAGGGCCAGAACCGACCTACGAGCAGTACTTC
few,TRBD2,TRBJ2-1,TRBV14,CASSQVLGRAGGLSSYNEQFF,TGTGCCAGCAGCCAAGTCCTCGGGAGAGCGGGGGGTTTAAGCTCCTACAATGAGCAGTTCTTC
-,-,TRBJ2-5,TRBV7-8,CASSLAGDRETQYF,TGTGCCAGCAGCTTAGCAGGAGACCGAGAGACCCAGTACTTC